The entry below gives a single T cell receptor (beta chain) sequence along with its context. The data were obtained in a study of blood T cell repertoires in COVID-19. At the level of the study: Samples of COVID-19 (acute and convalescent) were obtained from the United States, Italy and Spain. Sample material is recorded as cDNA or gDNA derived from T cells, B-cell-depleted T cells, or PBMCs.

Original methodology: Reference gene primer amplification gave estimated nucleated cell counts. The method was immunoSEQ multiplex PCR; TCRdb's version includes in-frame clones alone and lacks a portion of them. The V and J calls and the clone size are those of that table, but D and trimming were determined from the DNA. The data contain some 190,000 clones, roughly 84% of them singletons. Sequenced material: peripheral blood. The clonotype comes from a woman aged 80 or over with active or convalescent COVID-19.

CDR3 loop: CASTAQLVAVAYEQYF. DNA of the CDR3: TGTGCCAGCACCGCCCAATTAGTTGCGGTTGCCTACGAGCAGTACTTC. The chain has TRBV6-6 and TRBJ2-7; the D is unclear. The CDR3 has 16 amino acids. Trimming removed 7 bases from V and 2 bases from J, with 21 bases in between. Germline values: CDR1 MNHNY, CDR2 SVGAGI (reference sequence).